These 17 T cell receptor beta chains were sequenced from one sample in a study of blood T cell repertoires in COVID-19 (dated by TCRdb to 2019 to 2021). Receptors were amplified or captured by the immunoSEQ multiplex PCR assay. TCRdb took over this immuneACCESS table, retaining in-frame rearrangements with V and J assigned. Such tables are incomplete; in checked studies, under half of the missing clones stem from an unresolved V gene, and the remainder is unexplained. This sample holds around 160,000 clones; roughly four fifths were observed only once. Clones ranked in the top ten supply 11% of the sample. The sequenced sample consisted of peripheral blood. These TCRs come from a human donor in a cohort sampled during active COVID-19.

The V call is TRBV15, the J call TRBJ1-4, with TRBD1 matching over 7 bases. CDR1 LNHNV and CDR2 YYDKDF come from the germline V gene (reference sequence). V lost 5 bases to trimming and J lost 6 bases; unmatched junction nucleotides: 9. The CDR3 contains 15 residues. The CDR3 region has the DNA TGTGCCACCAGCGTCCACCGGGACAGAGATGAAAAACTGTTTTTT. It specifies CATSVHRDRDEKLFF. Filled out from reference TRBV15 and TRBJ1-4, the complete variable domain reads DAMVIQNPRYQVTQFGKPVTLSCSQTLNHNVMYWYQQKSSQAPKLLFHYYDKDFNNEADTPDNFQSRRPNTSFCFLDIRSPGLGDTAMYLCATSVHRDRDEKLFFGSGTQLSVL.

J is TRBJ2-5 and V is TRBV9, with D perhaps matching TRBD2 (6 bases). Between the trimmed V and J ends, which lost 4 bases and 2 bases, there was a span of 12 bases. The CDR3 has 14 residues. CDR1 is SGDLS, CDR2 YYNGEE, per germline. The CDR3 DNA reads as TGTGCCAGCAGCCCCCGGGACTTTCAAGAGACCCAGTACTTC. Its protein is CASSPRDFQETQYF.

The chain joins TRBV5-6 to TRBJ2-3, with TRBD2 identical over 13 bases. The CDR3 spans 18 residues. Germline V gene sequence: CDR1 SGHDT, CDR2 YYEEEE. Unmatched junction bases numbered 8, after V lost 4 bases and J lost 0 bases. This chain's CDR3 is CASSPRTSGRRSTDTQYF. The CDR3, as DNA: TGTGCCAGCAGCCCCCGGACTAGCGGGAGACGTAGCACAGATACGCAGTATTTT. Based on the CDR3 plus reference TRBV5-6 and TRBJ2-3, the full variable domain is DAGVTQSPTHLIKTRGQQVTLRCSPKSGHDTVSWYQQALGQGPQFIFQYYEEEERQRGNFPDRFSGHQFPNYSSELNVNALLLGDSALYLCASSPRTSGRRSTDTQYFGPGTRLTVL.

V and J are TRBV11-3 and TRBJ2-2, with a possible D match to TRBD1 (5 bases). V was pared by 0 bases and J by 3 bases, with 14 bases between. The germline V gene encodes CDR1 SGHNT and CDR2 YENEEA. The CDR3 has 17 amino acids. The DNA of the CDR3 is TGTGCCAGCAGCTTAGAGGTTAGGGGTAGAGACACCGGGGAGCTGTTTTTT. This encodes CASSLEVRGRDTGELFF. Together with reference TRBV11-3 and TRBJ2-2, the CDR3 gives the full variable domain: EAGVVQSPRYKIIEKKQPVAFWCNPISGHNTLYWYLQNLGQGPELLIRYENEEAVDDSQLPKDRFSAERLKGVDSTLKIQPAELGDSAVYLCASSLEVRGRDTGELFFGEGSRLTVL.

V gene TRBV11-3 combines with J gene TRBJ2-7; 8 bases map to TRBD1. V gave up 3 bases and J gave up 2 bases; unmatched junction bases: 6. The germline CDR1 and CDR2 sequences are SGHNT and YENEEA. The CDR3 runs to 15 residues. CDR3 loop: CASSLGRGQAYEQYF. The CDR3 DNA sequence: TGTGCCAGCAGCTTGGGTCGGGGACAGGCCTACGAGCAGTACTTC.

The rearrangement joins TRBV2 to TRBJ1-1; D not resolved. Per germline, CDR1 SNHLY and CDR2 FYNNEI. The CDR3 spans 12 residues. V was clipped by 7 bases and J by 0 bases, with 6 bases between them. The CDR3 spells CASKRMNTEAFF. Here the CDR3 DNA reads TGTGCCAGCAAGCGGATGAACACTGAAGCTTTCTTT.

This chain links TRBV24-1 with TRBJ2-7; tentatively, D is TRBD1 (7 bases). CDR1 is KGHDR, CDR2 SFDVKD, per germline. The CDR3 is 16 amino acids. V dropped 4 bases and J dropped 4 bases, with 19 bases sitting between them. CDR3 protein: CATSDGGQRYGYEQYF. As DNA, the CDR3 is TGTGCCACCAGTGACGGGGGACAGCGGTACGGTTACGAGCAGTACTTC.

The chain's CDR3 is CASSLAARGRTDTQYF. The DNA for the CDR3 is TGTGCCAGCAGTTTAGCGGCCAGGGGGAGGACAGATACGCAGTATTTT. V and J are TRBV27 and TRBJ2-3, with D perhaps TRBD1 (7 bases). Germline CDR1 and CDR2: MNHEY and SMNVEV (reference sequence). There are 16 residues in the CDR3. Trimming removed 2 bases from V and 3 bases from J, with 15 bases in between.

The genes are TRBV3-1 (or the pseudogene TRBV3-2) and TRBJ2-7; the match to TRBD2 covers 12 bases. CDR3 length: 16 residues. The V segment lost 4 bases and the J segment 5 bases; nucleotides outside the gene matches: 9. Germline lookup yields CDR1 LGHDT and CDR2 YNNKEL (reference sequence). The DNA for the CDR3 is TGTGCCAGCAGCCCGACACCGGGACTAGCGGGCCACGAGCAGTACTTC. Its translation: CASSPTPGLAGHEQYF.

The chain uses TRBV14 and TRBJ2-1; 7 bases map to TRBD2. With V trimmed by 0 bases and J by 7 bases, 12 bases remained unmatched. The germline V gene encodes CDR1 SGHDN and CDR2 FVKESK. There are 17 residues in the CDR3. Here the CDR3 DNA reads TGTGCCAGCAGCCAAGATCGGGAGCGGGAATGGAATAATGAGCAGTTCTTC. Protein sequence: CASSQDREREWNNEQFF. Full variable domain (outside the CDR3, taken from reference TRBV14 and TRBJ2-1): EAGVTQFPSHSVIEKGQTVTLRCDPISGHDNLYWYRRVMGKEIKFLLHFVKESKQDESGMPNNRFLAERTGGTYSTLKVQPAELEDSGVYFCASSQDREREWNNEQFFGPGTRLTVL.

The chain has TRBV5-5 and TRBJ1-2; the D gene is possibly TRBD1 (5 bases). The CDR3 loop spans 16 amino acids. V dropped 0 bases and J dropped 1 base, with 13 bases sitting between them. In germline, CDR1 is SGHKS, CDR2 YYEKEE (reference sequence). The CDR3 bases are TGTGCCAGCAGCTTGGAGGTCCGGACAAGTAACTATGGCTACACCTTC. Protein product: CASSLEVRTSNYGYTF.

This chain connects TRBV10-3 to TRBJ1-3; the match to TRBD1 covers 7 bases. Per germline, CDR1 ENHRY and CDR2 SYGVKD. V was pared by 2 bases and J by 0 bases, with 4 bases of the junction left unmatched. The CDR3 runs 16 residues. In DNA, the CDR3 is TGTGCCATCAGTGAGACCGGGACAGTCTCTGGAAACACCATATATTTT. This encodes CAISETGTVSGNTIYF.

The chain combines TRBV7-3 with TRBJ2-1; 9 bases map to TRBD2. V was clipped by 5 bases and J by 8 bases; unmatched bases: 13. Germline V gives CDR1 SGHTA, CDR2 FQGTGA. The CDR3 has 16 amino acids. CDR3 loop: CASSPDGREGLYEQFF. The CDR3 nucleotides read TGTGCCAGCAGCCCCGACGGGCGGGAGGGCCTTTATGAGCAGTTCTTC.

The CDR3 bases are TGTGCCGGACAGGACAGGGGAGGAGAGACCCAGTACTTC. It encodes CAGQDRGGETQYF. V is TRBV6-5 and J is TRBJ2-5, with 9 bases lining up with TRBD1. Per germline, CDR1 MNHEY and CDR2 SVGAGI. CDR3 length equals 13 residues. V trimming: 11 bases; J trimming: 4 bases; junction bases outside the gene matches: 8.

The chain combines TRBV15 with TRBJ1-1; D is possibly TRBD1 (6 bases). V was trimmed by 0 bases and J by 2 bases, leaving 10 bases between them. The CDR3 consists of 15 residues. Germline CDR1 is LNHNV and CDR2 is YYDKDF (reference sequence). The chain's CDR3 is CATSRDLDSNTEAFF. CDR3 bases: TGTGCCACCAGCAGAGACTTGGACAGTAACACTGAAGCTTTCTTT.

The chain joins TRBV5-6 to TRBJ2-3, with D perhaps TRBD2 (6 bases). V was cut by 4 bases and J by 9 bases, with 12 bases left in between. Germline lookup yields CDR1 SGHDT and CDR2 YYEEEE. The CDR3 is made up of 12 amino acids. For the CDR3, the DNA is TGTGCCAGCAGCCTCATTAGCGGAACGCAGTATTTT. Its translation is CASSLISGTQYF.

The chain carries TRBV7-2 and TRBJ2-5, with TRBD2 identical over 8 bases. J gave up 3 bases and V 2 bases, and 5 bases lay outside the gene matches. Germline V lookup: CDR1 SGHTA, CDR2 FQGNSA. The CDR3 contains 15 residues. CDR3 DNA: TGTGCCAGCAGCTTAAGCGGGGGCCGAGAAGAGACCCAGTACTTC. It encodes CASSLSGGREETQYF.